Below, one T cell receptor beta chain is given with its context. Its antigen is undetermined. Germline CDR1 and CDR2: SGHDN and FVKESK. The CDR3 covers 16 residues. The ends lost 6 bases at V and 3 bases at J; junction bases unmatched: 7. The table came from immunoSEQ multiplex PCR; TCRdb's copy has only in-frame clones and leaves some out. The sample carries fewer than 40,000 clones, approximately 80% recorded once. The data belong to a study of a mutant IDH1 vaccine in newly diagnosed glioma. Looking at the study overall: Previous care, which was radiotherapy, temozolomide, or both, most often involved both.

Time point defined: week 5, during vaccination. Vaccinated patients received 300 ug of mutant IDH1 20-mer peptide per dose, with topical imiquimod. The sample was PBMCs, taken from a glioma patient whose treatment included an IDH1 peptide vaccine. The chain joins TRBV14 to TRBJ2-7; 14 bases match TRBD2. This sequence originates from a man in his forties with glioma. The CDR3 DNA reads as TGTGCCAGCAGTCCCCCGGGGACTAGCGGGGGCTACGAGCAGTACTTC. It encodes CASSPPGTSGGYEQYF.